One and the same sample provided the 24 T cell receptor beta chains below, sequenced in a study of blood T cell repertoires in COVID-19 (TCRdb year 2020). Library creation used the immunoSEQ multiplex PCR assay. TCRdb took this table from immuneACCESS and kept in-frame rearrangements with V and J called. Such tables lack part of the clones; where checked against another copy, unresolved V genes explain under half of the gap, and the rest is unexplained. The sample table contains about 530,000 clones; only one count was recorded for roughly nine tenths of them. The ten biggest clones cover roughly 8% of the sample. Sequenced: peripheral blood. The receptors derive from a woman between 45 and 65 years old with COVID-19, enrolled during active disease.

The chain combines TRBV7-9 with TRBJ2-3, with 7 bases lining up with TRBD2. With V trimmed by 8 bases and J by 4 bases, 6 bases remained unmatched. From germline, CDR1 is SEHNR and CDR2 FQNEAQ (reference sequence). The CDR3 is made up of 13 amino acids. CDR3 protein: CASGERGADTQYF. DNA for the CDR3: TGTGCCAGCGGAGAACGGGGGGCAGATACGCAGTATTTT.

The DNA for the CDR3 is TGTGCCAGCAGGCTCTACGGTTGGTCCCACGAGCAGTACTTC. This codes for CASRLYGWSHEQYF. This chain joins TRBV27 and TRBJ2-7; D unresolved. This CDR3 is 14 amino acids long. Germline V CDR1 and CDR2: MNHEY, SMNVEV (reference sequence). The V end was cut by 6 bases, the J end by 5 bases, with 17 bases between.

The genes are TRBV30 and TRBJ2-2; 7 bases are shared with TRBD1. CDR3 size: 16 residues. Per germline, CDR1 GTSNPN and CDR2 SVGIG (reference sequence). J lost 3 bases, V lost 3 bases, and 10 bases had no gene match. DNA for the CDR3: TGTGCCTGGAGCGGCCAGACAGGGACCGACACCGGGGAGCTGTTTTTT. It is translated as CAWSGQTGTDTGELFF.

This clone was counted many times. The chain combines TRBV18 with TRBJ1-6, with no clear D. Between the trimmed V and J ends, which lost 3 bases and 1 base, there was a span of 16 bases. The CDR3 consists of 18 residues. CDR1 KGHSH and CDR2 LQKENI come from the germline V gene. This chain's CDR3 is CASSPTQLSGSYNSPLHF. In nucleotides, the CDR3 is TGTGCCAGCTCACCCACACAGCTCTCTGGGTCCTATAATTCACCCCTCCACTTT. Drawing the rest from reference TRBV18 and TRBJ1-6, the complete variable domain is NAGVMQNPRHLVRRRGQEARLRCSPMKGHSHVYWYRQLPEEGLKFMVYLQKENIIDESGMPKERFSAEFPKEGPSILRIQQVVRGDSAAYFCASSPTQLSGSYNSPLHFGNGTRLTVT.

This clone came up a few times. The V call is TRBV24-1, the J call TRBJ1-5, with D maybe TRBD1 (5 bases). This CDR3 spans 14 amino acids. Trimming took 1 base from V and 4 from J, leaving 7 bases between them. Germline assignment: CDR1 KGHDR and CDR2 SFDVKD. The CDR3 sequence: CATSDLAGNQPQHF. The CDR3 DNA follows: TGTGCCACCAGTGATTTAGCAGGGAATCAGCCCCAGCATTTT.

This clone was seen just once. V and J are TRBV4-1 and TRBJ2-4; TRBD1 matches 9 bases. Germline values: CDR1 MGHRA, CDR2 YSYEKL. With V trimmed by 4 bases and J by 6 bases, 10 bases remained unmatched. The CDR3 sequence is 16 residues long. The CDR3 is CASSPSQGQGTNIQYF. The CDR3 DNA reads TGCGCCAGCAGCCCAAGTCAAGGACAGGGGACAAACATTCAGTACTTC.

The gene calls are TRBV5-1 and TRBJ1-1; D perhaps matches TRBD1 (6 bases). Germline V gene data show CDR1 as SGHRS and CDR2 as YFSETQ. V lost 0 bases and J lost 3, with 12 bases in between. The CDR3 has 15 residues. CDR3 DNA sequence: TGCGCCAGCAGCTTGGGTACAGGGACGCACACTGAAGCTTTCTTT. It translates to CASSLGTGTHTEAFF. The whole variable domain, remainder taken from reference TRBV5-1 and TRBJ1-1, is KAGVTQTPRYLIKTRGQQVTLSCSPISGHRSVSWYQQTPGQGLQFLFEYFSETQRNKGNFPGRFSGRQFSNSRSEMNVSTLELGDSALYLCASSLGTGTHTEAFFGQGTRLTVV.

The V and J genes are TRBV9 and TRBJ2-7; TRBD1 agrees at 9 bases. CDR1 and CDR2 from the germline V gene are SGDLS and YYNGEE. Trimming removed 0 bases from V and 4 bases from J; junction bases left unmatched: 5. This CDR3 is 15 amino acids long. The CDR3 is CASSVGRTGDYEQYF. In DNA, the CDR3 is TGTGCCAGCAGCGTAGGAAGGACAGGGGATTACGAGCAGTACTTC.

The V gene is TRBV20-1, the J gene TRBJ1-2; 11 bases agree with TRBD1. Germline V gene sequence: CDR1 DFQATT, CDR2 SNEGSKA (reference sequence). This CDR3 spans 11 amino acids. CDR3 amino acids: CRARTGGDYTF. The CDR3 nucleotides are TGCAGAGCGCGGACAGGGGGCGACTACACCTTC.

V usage is TRBV11-2 and J usage is TRBJ1-2, with D unclear. Germline V gives CDR1 SGHAT, CDR2 FQNNGV. The CDR3 covers 13 residues. V was clipped by 1 base and J by 4 bases, with 7 bases between them. The chain's CDR3 is CASSLARGYGYTF. DNA for the CDR3: TGTGCCAGCAGCTTAGCTCGGGGCTATGGCTACACCTTC.

This chain connects TRBV7-2 to TRBJ1-1; D is possibly TRBD1 (6 bases). Trimming stripped 5 bases from V and 0 bases from J, with 13 bases between. Germline V gene sequence: CDR1 SGHTA, CDR2 FQGNSA. The CDR3 contains 15 residues. CDR3 DNA sequence: TGTGCCAGCAGCCCACCGGGACACCTGAACACTGAAGCTTTCTTT. Translated, it gives CASSPPGHLNTEAFF.

This chain joins TRBV5-4 and TRBJ1-1; tentatively, D is TRBD1 (5 bases). Trimming took off 4 bases at V and 5 bases at J, with 21 bases between the two ends. The germline gives CDR1 SGHNT, CDR2 YYREEE (reference sequence). The CDR3 totals 16 residues. The CDR3 spells CASSPTGLTTGTEAFF. Here the CDR3 DNA reads TGTGCCAGCAGCCCTACAGGACTAACAACGGGGACTGAAGCTTTCTTT.

Remarks on this clone: Distinct nucleotide sequences in the sample also encode this CDR3. The chain employs TRBV5-1 and TRBJ1-2; 8 positions agree with TRBD1. After removal of 1 base from V and 2 bases from J, the junction contained 4 bases not matched to a gene. This CDR3 contains 15 residues. CDR1 is SGHRS, CDR2 YFSETQ, per germline. CDR3 bases: TGCGCCAGCAGCTTGAGGCAGGGGGCCAACTATGGCTACACCTTC. Protein sequence: CASSLRQGANYGYTF.

In DNA form, the CDR3 reads TGCGCCAGCAGTGTGATAGACAGCTTTTACGAGCAGTACTTC. Translated, it gives CASSVIDSFYEQYF. V and J are TRBV5-1 and TRBJ2-7; possible D gene TRBD1, 5 bases. The CDR3 is made up of 14 amino acids. CDR1 SGHRS and CDR2 YFSETQ come from the germline V gene. V was trimmed by 5 bases and J by 4 bases, leaving 16 bases between them.

Written as DNA, the CDR3 is TGTGCCAGTAGTGCCTGGGACATCTCAACCTTC. Residues: CASSAWDISTF. The chain couples TRBV19 to TRBJ1-2, with D perhaps matching TRBD1 (6 bases). V gave up 5 bases and J gave up 14 bases, with 15 bases separating them. The CDR3 is 11 residues long. Germline CDR1 is LNHDA and CDR2 is SQIVND (reference sequence).

This clone was detected a few times. This chain connects TRBV13 to TRBJ1-1, with 10 bases that match TRBD1. The V gene end was trimmed by 5 bases and the J gene end by 0 bases; junction bases not matched to a gene: 3. The CDR3 has 15 amino acids. Germline CDR1 is PRHDT and CDR2 is FYEKMQ (reference sequence). This CDR3 reads CASSPGQGMNTEAFF. The CDR3 DNA sequence: TGTGCCAGCAGCCCGGGACAGGGGATGAACACTGAAGCTTTCTTT.

This clone was seen a single time. The chain uses TRBV9 and TRBJ2-7; TRBD1 matches 8 bases. Germline assignment: CDR1 SGDLS and CDR2 YYNGEE. V dropped 5 bases and J dropped 3; count of bases not matched to a gene: 4. The CDR3 consists of 13 residues. The CDR3 sequence is CASSPGTGYEQYF. The CDR3 DNA sequence: TGTGCCAGCAGTCCCGGGACAGGCTACGAGCAGTACTTC. The whole variable domain, filled in from reference TRBV9 and TRBJ2-7, reads DSGVTQTPKHLITATGQRVTLRCSPRSGDLSVYWYQQSLDQGLQFLIQYYNGEERAKGNILERFSAQQFPDLHSELNLSSLELGDSALYFCASSPGTGYEQYFGPGTRLTVT.

The chain is built from TRBV7-8 and TRBJ1-3, with 7 bases aligning to TRBD1. V shed 0 bases, J shed 0 bases, and the junction held 2 bases outside the gene matches. CDR1 SGHVS and CDR2 FQNEAQ come from the germline V gene. This CDR3 region has 16 residues. CDR3 coding DNA: TGTGCCAGCAGCTTAGCCGGGACAGCCTCTGGAAACACCATATATTTT. Translating it yields CASSLAGTASGNTIYF. Together with reference TRBV7-8 and TRBJ1-3, the CDR3 gives the full variable domain: GAGVSQSPRYKVAKRGQDVALRCDPISGHVSLFWYQQALGQGPEFLTYFQNEAQLDKSGLPSDRFFAERPEGSVSTLKIQRTQQEDSAVYLCASSLAGTASGNTIYFGEGSWLTVV.

The gene calls are TRBV3-1 (or the pseudogene TRBV3-2) and TRBJ1-6, with a weak D call TRBD1 (5 bases). This CDR3 is 14 amino acids long. Trimming pared 0 bases from V and 8 bases from J, leaving 8 bases between. Germline CDR1 reads LGHDT; CDR2 reads YNNKEL (reference sequence). The CDR3 DNA follows: TGTGCCAGCAGCCAAGATTGGGGGGATTCACCCCTCCACTTT. It is translated as CASSQDWGDSPLHF.

The CDR3 coding sequence is TGTGCCAGCAGTTACTCGACTATGGAGGGCCAGAGGGGCTACACCTTC. It codes for CASSYSTMEGQRGYTF. The chain is built from TRBV6-5 and TRBJ1-2; D gene uncertain. In germline, CDR1 is MNHEY, CDR2 SVGAGI. This CDR3 contains 16 residues. With 0 bases removed from V and 8 bases from J, the gap between germline ends came to 19 bases.

The gene calls are TRBV19 and TRBJ2-1, with 7 bases fitting TRBD2. Looked up from germline, CDR1 is LNHDA and CDR2 is SQIVND (reference sequence). Losses at the gene ends were 1 base for V and 3 bases for J; bases not matched to a gene: 3. The CDR3 length is 15 residues. This chain's CDR3 is CASSIGGGGYNEQFF. The CDR3 DNA is TGTGCCAGTAGTATAGGTGGGGGGGGCTACAATGAGCAGTTCTTC.

This chain links TRBV27 with TRBJ1-2; D is unresolved. Trimming pared 3 bases from V and 8 bases from J, leaving 13 bases between. CDR1 MNHEY and CDR2 SMNVEV come from the germline V gene (reference sequence). CDR3 size: 13 residues. The CDR3 loop reads CASSFGKMRGYTF. As DNA, the CDR3 is TGTGCCAGCAGTTTCGGTAAAATGAGGGGCTACACCTTC.

This chain connects TRBV5-1 to TRBJ1-1; D might be TRBD1 (5 bases). The CDR3 runs to 15 residues. V lost 2 bases to trimming and J lost 0 bases, with 11 bases between them. Looked up from germline, CDR1 is SGHRS and CDR2 is YFSETQ. The CDR3 DNA sequence: TGCGCCAGCAGCTTAGGTGGGGGGTTGAACACTGAAGCTTTCTTT. Translating it yields CASSLGGGLNTEAFF. Combining the CDR3 with reference TRBV5-1 and TRBJ1-1 gives the whole variable domain KAGVTQTPRYLIKTRGQQVTLSCSPISGHRSVSWYQQTPGQGLQFLFEYFSETQRNKGNFPGRFSGRQFSNSRSEMNVSTLELGDSALYLCASSLGGGLNTEAFFGQGTRLTVV.

The rearrangement joins TRBV4-2 to TRBJ1-1, with D possibly matching TRBD1 (5 bases). Germline CDR1 LGHNA, CDR2 YNFKEQ. The CDR3 is made up of 14 amino acids. Trimming shortened V by 1 base and J by 3 bases, and 9 bases separated the two germline ends. CDR3 bases: TGTGCCAGCAGCCAAGGGGCAGGGCACACTGAAGCTTTCTTT. Encoded protein: CASSQGAGHTEAFF.